This is a list of T cell receptor beta chains from one sample in a study of blood T cell repertoires in COVID-19. This table comes from immunoSEQ multiplex PCR, and its TCRdb copy is limited to in-frame clones, with some not included. The sample has fewer than 350,000 clones; approximately 91% are singletons. The sample taken for sequencing was PBMCs or T cells enriched from blood (not recorded which). Receptor source: a middle-aged woman with acute COVID-19. Both conserved end residues are part of each CDR3. Fields, in order: CDR3 protein, CDR3 DNA, D gene, V gene, clone size, J gene. A D gene is named only where the DNA matches it firmly. The size entry is marked missing in some rows and otherwise reads once, few, many or a size class.

CDR3aa: CASSGTGLNTEAFF
CDR3nt: TGTGCCAGCAGTGGGACAGGGTTGAACACTGAAGCTTTCTTT
d_gene: TRBD1
v_gene: TRBV25-1
abundance: .
j_gene: TRBJ1-1

CDR3aa: CASSFQGIGEKLFF
CDR3nt: TGTGCCAGCAGTTTCCAGGGGATTGGTGAAAAACTGTTTTTT
d_gene: .
v_gene: TRBV27
abundance: once
j_gene: TRBJ1-4

CDR3aa: CATGRAKGAMDYTF
CDR3nt: TGTGCCACCGGCCGTGCTAAGGGAGCTATGGACTACACCTTC
d_gene: .
v_gene: TRBV10-3
abundance: .
j_gene: TRBJ1-2

CDR3aa: CASSPPLDSPGSYNSPLHF
CDR3nt: TGTGCCAGCTCACCACCCCTCGACAGTCCCGGCTCCTATAATTCACCCCTCCACTTT
d_gene: .
v_gene: TRBV18
abundance: once
j_gene: TRBJ1-6

CDR3aa: CASTRKVNTGELFF
CDR3nt: TGTGCCAGTACGAGGAAAGTGAACACCGGGGAGCTGTTTTTT
d_gene: .
v_gene: TRBV19
abundance: .
j_gene: TRBJ2-2

CDR3aa: CASTHGGQGTEAFF
CDR3nt: TGTGCCAGCACCCACGGCGGGCAGGGGACTGAAGCTTTCTTT
d_gene: .
v_gene: TRBV7-9
abundance: .
j_gene: TRBJ1-1

CDR3aa: CASSERTYSPLHF
CDR3nt: TGTGCCAGCAGTGAAAGGACTTATTCACCCCTCCACTTT
d_gene: .
v_gene: TRBV2
abundance: .
j_gene: TRBJ1-6

CDR3aa: CASSYGGWGQFF
CDR3nt: TGTGCCAGCAGTTACGGAGGGTGGGGGCAGTTCTTC
d_gene: .
v_gene: TRBV6-2/TRBV6-3
abundance: .
j_gene: TRBJ2-1

CDR3aa: CSHEGQAQETQYF
CDR3nt: TGCAGCCATGAAGGGCAGGCACAAGAGACCCAGTACTTC
d_gene: .
v_gene: TRBV29-1
abundance: .
j_gene: TRBJ2-5

CDR3aa: CASSLAGDNYGYTF
CDR3nt: TGTGCCAGCAGTTTAGCAGGGGACAACTATGGCTACACCTTC
d_gene: .
v_gene: TRBV28
abundance: few
j_gene: TRBJ1-2

CDR3aa: CASGNEAGATGYTF
CDR3nt: TGTGCCAGCGGTAACGAGGCAGGGGCAACTGGCTACACCTTC
d_gene: .
v_gene: TRBV7-9
abundance: .
j_gene: TRBJ1-2

CDR3aa: CASSLGDRNTGELFF
CDR3nt: TGTGCCAGCAGCTTGGGGGACAGGAACACCGGGGAGCTGTTTTTT
d_gene: TRBD1
v_gene: TRBV5-8
abundance: .
j_gene: TRBJ2-2

CDR3aa: CASSLDPTGGAGELFF
CDR3nt: TGCGCCAGCAGCTTGGACCCGACAGGGGGGGCCGGGGAGCTGTTTTTT
d_gene: TRBD1
v_gene: TRBV5-1
abundance: .
j_gene: TRBJ2-2

CDR3aa: CASSPKGSGRNTDAFF
CDR3nt: TGTGCCAGCAGCCCAAAAGGGAGCGGGCGGAACACTGATGCTTTCTTT
d_gene: .
v_gene: TRBV7-8
abundance: .
j_gene: TRBJ1-1

CDR3aa: CASSPPLADDRYNEQFF
CDR3nt: TGTGCCAGCTCACCACCACTAGCGGATGATAGGTACAATGAGCAGTTCTTC
d_gene: TRBD2
v_gene: TRBV18
abundance: .
j_gene: TRBJ2-1

CDR3aa: CSASRVGGNSYEQYF
CDR3nt: TGCAGTGCTAGTCGGGTGGGAGGTAACTCCTACGAGCAGTACTTC
d_gene: .
v_gene: TRBV20-1
abundance: few
j_gene: TRBJ2-7

CDR3aa: CASSFSGTGGILGNTIYF
CDR3nt: TGTGCCAGCAGTTTTTCCGGCACAGGAGGGATTTTGGGAAACACCATATATTTT
d_gene: .
v_gene: TRBV28
abundance: .
j_gene: TRBJ1-3

CDR3aa: CATSATGSGSYNEQFF
CDR3nt: TGTGCCACCAGTGCTACAGGGAGTGGGTCCTACAATGAGCAGTTCTTC
d_gene: .
v_gene: TRBV24-1
abundance: .
j_gene: TRBJ2-1

CDR3aa: CASSLRQGAMNTEAFF
CDR3nt: TGTGCCAGCAGTCTTCGTCAGGGGGCCATGAACACTGAAGCTTTCTTT
d_gene: TRBD1
v_gene: TRBV28
abundance: .
j_gene: TRBJ1-1

CDR3aa: CASSQSEGYEQYF
CDR3nt: TGCGCCAGCAGCCAAAGTGAGGGTTACGAGCAGTACTTC
d_gene: .
v_gene: TRBV4-1
abundance: .
j_gene: TRBJ2-7

CDR3aa: CASSFRDRGRRQPQHF
CDR3nt: TGCGCCAGCAGCTTCCGGGACAGGGGGCGTCGGCAGCCCCAGCATTTT
d_gene: TRBD1
v_gene: TRBV5-1
abundance: once
j_gene: TRBJ1-5

CDR3aa: CASSGDLNNEQFF
CDR3nt: TGTGCCAGCAGCGGAGACTTGAACAATGAGCAGTTCTTC
d_gene: .
v_gene: TRBV21-1
abundance: .
j_gene: TRBJ2-1

CDR3aa: CAISPNTGELFF
CDR3nt: TGTGCCATCAGTCCAAACACCGGGGAGCTGTTTTTT
d_gene: .
v_gene: TRBV10-3
abundance: few
j_gene: TRBJ2-2

CDR3aa: CASSSREAFLVDTQYF
CDR3nt: TGTGCCAGCTCATCCAGAGAGGCCTTTTTGGTAGATACGCAGTATTTT
d_gene: .
v_gene: TRBV18
abundance: .
j_gene: TRBJ2-3

CDR3aa: CASSRLAGATYNEQFF
CDR3nt: TGTGCCAGCAGCCGACTAGCGGGGGCCACCTACAATGAGCAGTTCTTC
d_gene: TRBD2
v_gene: TRBV7-3
abundance: .
j_gene: TRBJ2-1

CDR3aa: CASSLARTGATEAFF
CDR3nt: TGTGCCAGCAGCTTGGCGAGGACAGGGGCGACTGAAGCTTTCTTT
d_gene: TRBD1
v_gene: TRBV7-9
abundance: .
j_gene: TRBJ1-1

CDR3aa: CASRLGGDFSYEQYF
CDR3nt: TGTGCCAGCAGGCTAGGGGGGGATTTCTCCTACGAGCAGTACTTC
d_gene: .
v_gene: TRBV2
abundance: .
j_gene: TRBJ2-7

CDR3aa: CASSNPGLASYEQYF
CDR3nt: TGTGCCAGCAGCAACCCGGGACTAGCGTCCTACGAGCAGTACTTC
d_gene: TRBD2
v_gene: TRBV7-8
abundance: .
j_gene: TRBJ2-7

CDR3aa: CASSLGGYNVGTDTQYF
CDR3nt: TGCGCCAGCAGCTTGGGAGGGTACAACGTCGGGACAGATACGCAGTATTTT
d_gene: .
v_gene: TRBV5-1
abundance: .
j_gene: TRBJ2-3

CDR3aa: CASSQGRRSSYEQYF
CDR3nt: TGTGCCAGCAGCCAAGGACGGAGGAGCTCCTACGAGCAGTACTTC
d_gene: .
v_gene: TRBV7-6
abundance: .
j_gene: TRBJ2-7

CDR3aa: CASSLGQAHTGELFF
CDR3nt: TGCGCCAGCAGCTTGGGGCAGGCGCACACCGGGGAGCTGTTTTTT
d_gene: .
v_gene: TRBV5-1
abundance: .
j_gene: TRBJ2-2

CDR3aa: CATRPGQGTNTGELFF
CDR3nt: TGTGCCACCCGTCCGGGACAGGGAACGAACACCGGGGAGCTGTTTTTT
d_gene: TRBD1
v_gene: TRBV24-1
abundance: many
j_gene: TRBJ2-2

CDR3aa: CASRRDSNPGNTIYF
CDR3nt: TGTGCCAGCAGGCGGGACAGCAACCCTGGAAACACCATATATTTT
d_gene: TRBD1
v_gene: TRBV11-3
abundance: .
j_gene: TRBJ1-3

CDR3aa: CASSQQGSYTF
CDR3nt: TGTGCCAGCAGCCAACAGGGGAGCTACACCTTC
d_gene: .
v_gene: TRBV3-1/TRBV3-2
abundance: .
j_gene: TRBJ1-2

CDR3aa: CASSSIIAGAGDTQYF
CDR3nt: TGTGCCAGCAGTTCCATCATAGCGGGGGCGGGAGATACGCAGTATTTT
d_gene: TRBD2
v_gene: TRBV6-2/TRBV6-3
abundance: .
j_gene: TRBJ2-3

CDR3aa: CASSLTGGNSPLHF
CDR3nt: TGTGCCAGCAGCTTGACAGGGGGCAATTCACCCCTCCACTTT
d_gene: TRBD1
v_gene: TRBV14
abundance: .
j_gene: TRBJ1-6

CDR3aa: CASSSDRSFSGANVLTF
CDR3nt: TGCGCCAGCAGCTCGGACAGGAGCTTCTCTGGGGCCAACGTCCTGACTTTC
d_gene: TRBD1
v_gene: TRBV5-1
abundance: .
j_gene: TRBJ2-6

CDR3aa: CASSPGTSGRAGEQFF
CDR3nt: TGTGCCAGCAGCCCCGGGACTAGCGGGAGGGCCGGTGAGCAGTTCTTC
d_gene: TRBD2
v_gene: TRBV5-5
abundance: .
j_gene: TRBJ2-1

CDR3aa: CASSSTGSNTDTQYF
CDR3nt: TGTGCCAGCAGCTCGACAGGGTCTAATACAGATACGCAGTATTTT
d_gene: TRBD1
v_gene: TRBV7-2
abundance: .
j_gene: TRBJ2-3

CDR3aa: CASSLRGTNQGDEQYF
CDR3nt: TGTGCCAGCAGCTTAAGGGGGACAAACCAGGGGGACGAGCAGTACTTC
d_gene: TRBD1
v_gene: TRBV7-9
abundance: .
j_gene: TRBJ2-7

CDR3aa: CASSLAWAGGGSPLHF
CDR3nt: TGTGCCAGCAGCTTAGCGTGGGCAGGGGGTGGATCACCCCTCCACTTT
d_gene: TRBD1
v_gene: TRBV7-2
abundance: .
j_gene: TRBJ1-6

CDR3aa: CASSSFSTGRVGGYTF
CDR3nt: TGTGCCAGCAGCTCTTTCTCGACAGGGAGAGTTGGAGGCTACACCTTC
d_gene: TRBD1
v_gene: TRBV5-6
abundance: .
j_gene: TRBJ1-2

CDR3aa: CASSVAGSWWETQYF
CDR3nt: TGTGCCAGCAGCGTAGCCGGGTCGTGGTGGGAGACCCAGTACTTC
d_gene: .
v_gene: TRBV9
abundance: .
j_gene: TRBJ2-5

CDR3aa: CAWSLGTGNQPQHF
CDR3nt: TGTGCCTGGAGTCTAGGGACAGGCAATCAGCCCCAGCATTTT
d_gene: TRBD1
v_gene: TRBV30
abundance: .
j_gene: TRBJ1-5

CDR3aa: CASSLGGGYTEAFF
CDR3nt: TGTGCCAGCAGCTTGGGAGGGGGATACACTGAAGCTTTCTTT
d_gene: .
v_gene: TRBV7-2
abundance: .
j_gene: TRBJ1-1

CDR3aa: CASSPRVSNTEAFF
CDR3nt: TGTGCCAGCAGCCCCCGGGTGTCGAACACTGAAGCTTTCTTT
d_gene: .
v_gene: TRBV7-9
abundance: .
j_gene: TRBJ1-1

CDR3aa: CASSLYSGTGLGSPLHF
CDR3nt: TGTGCCAGCAGCTTGTACTCGGGGACAGGGCTGGGTTCACCCCTCCACTTT
d_gene: TRBD1
v_gene: TRBV5-5
abundance: .
j_gene: TRBJ1-6

CDR3aa: CASSPLYSGGNTIYF
CDR3nt: TGTGCCAGCAGTCCGCTTTATTCGGGTGGAAACACCATATATTTT
d_gene: .
v_gene: TRBV27
abundance: .
j_gene: TRBJ1-3

CDR3aa: CASSGGLARETQYF
CDR3nt: TGCGCCAGCAGCGGGGGACTAGCGAGGGAGACCCAGTACTTC
d_gene: TRBD2
v_gene: TRBV5-1
abundance: .
j_gene: TRBJ2-5

CDR3aa: CASSLGAFGGYTF
CDR3nt: TGTGCCAGCAGTTTAGGGGCTTTCGGCGGCTACACCTTC
d_gene: .
v_gene: TRBV27
abundance: .
j_gene: TRBJ1-2

CDR3aa: CASSPAGTGGGEQYF
CDR3nt: TGCGCCAGCAGCCCGGCGGGGACAGGGGGCGGTGAGCAGTACTTC
d_gene: TRBD1
v_gene: TRBV5-1
abundance: once
j_gene: TRBJ2-7

CDR3aa: CASTRRGEIYGYTF
CDR3nt: TGTGCCAGCACCCGGCGGGGTGAGATCTATGGCTACACCTTC
d_gene: .
v_gene: TRBV5-6
abundance: .
j_gene: TRBJ1-2

CDR3aa: CSASEFGKGYTF
CDR3nt: TGCAGTGCTAGTGAATTTGGCAAGGGCTACACCTTC
d_gene: .
v_gene: TRBV20-1
abundance: once
j_gene: TRBJ1-2

CDR3aa: CASSFGTRGNGEQFF
CDR3nt: TGTGCCAGCAGCTTCGGGACTAGGGGCAATGGTGAGCAGTTCTTC
d_gene: TRBD2
v_gene: TRBV7-2
abundance: .
j_gene: TRBJ2-1

CDR3aa: CAWSGRNYGYTF
CDR3nt: TGTGCCTGGAGTGGGAGGAACTATGGCTACACCTTC
d_gene: .
v_gene: TRBV30
abundance: .
j_gene: TRBJ1-2

CDR3aa: CASSLDIGGGADGYTF
CDR3nt: TGTGCCAGCAGCTTAGATATTGGGGGGGGCGCGGATGGCTACACCTTC
d_gene: .
v_gene: TRBV7-6
abundance: .
j_gene: TRBJ1-2

CDR3aa: CASSQGQAEKLFF
CDR3nt: TGCGCCAGCAGCCAAGGACAGGCGGAAAAACTGTTTTTT
d_gene: TRBD1
v_gene: TRBV5-1
abundance: .
j_gene: TRBJ1-4

CDR3aa: CASSLGTVEAFF
CDR3nt: TGTGCCAGCAGCCTGGGGACAGTAGAAGCTTTCTTT
d_gene: TRBD1
v_gene: TRBV2
abundance: .
j_gene: TRBJ1-1

CDR3aa: CASSPAGTGGSEKLFF
CDR3nt: TGTGCCAGCAGCCCGGCCGGGACAGGAGGAAGTGAAAAACTGTTTTTT
d_gene: TRBD1
v_gene: TRBV5-5
abundance: .
j_gene: TRBJ1-4

CDR3aa: CASSSGTATGNTIYF
CDR3nt: TGTGCCAGCAGCTCCGGGACAGCGACAGGAAACACCATATATTTT
d_gene: TRBD1
v_gene: TRBV7-6
abundance: .
j_gene: TRBJ1-3